The next 15 T cell receptor beta chains were all read from a single sample in a study of T cells in women clearing cervical HPV infection. Method: immunoSEQ multiplex PCR; TCRdb's copy keeps in-frame clones and lacks some. This sample lists approximately 9,200 clones; its ten largest clones have approximately 8%. Sequenced material: blood buffy coat. All receptors derive from a woman between 18 and 75 years old with a cervical HPV16 infection that either progressed to CIN3+ or cleared (not recorded which).

This clone is called medium-sized based on its frequency. This specimen includes other DNA sequences encoding the same CDR3. The CDR3 spells CASSPTGDTEAFF. Incomplete CDR3 DNA: TGTGCCAGCAGTCCGACAGGGGACACTGAA. The chain uses TRBV7-9 and TRBJ1-1; 8 positions match TRBD1. The CDR3 end falls 3 residues outside the read, so it is completed with the germline J gene. This CDR3 has 13 residues. V dropped 6 bases and J dropped 3; count of bases not matched to a gene: 3. CDR1 SEHNR and CDR2 FQNEAQ come from the germline V gene (reference sequence).

In regard to this clone: The CDR3 end lies 3 residues beyond the end of the read and is filled in from the germline J gene. V is TRBV5-1 and J is TRBJ1-6; 7 nucleotides align to TRBD1. Per germline, CDR1 SGHRS and CDR2 YFSETQ. The CDR3 consists of 13 residues. V gave up 5 bases and J gave up 10 bases; unmatched junction bases: 6. The CDR3 loop reads CASRGRGVSPLHF. Partial CDR3 DNA: TGCGCCAGCAGGGGCAGGGGGGTCTCACCC.

CDR3 bases read: TGTGCCAGCAGGCCCCTGCAGGGATTCTATGGT. Encoded protein: CASRPLQGFYG. The whole CDR3 is CASRPLQGFYGQYF. V is TRBV7-2 and J is TRBJ2-4, with D perhaps TRBD1 (5 bases). The observed sequence ends 3 residues before the CDR3 terminus, with the missing tail filled in from the germline J gene. Germline assignment: CDR1 SGHTA and CDR2 FQGNSA. This CDR3 is 14 amino acids long.

Regarding this clone: Other DNA variants within this sample encode the same CDR3. The part of the CDR3 DNA that was read is TGTGCCAGTAGCGGAACCGGGACAAGGAGCTCTGGAAACACC. Protein product: CASSGTGTRSSGNT. The full CDR3 is CASSGTGTRSSGNTIYF. The J gene is TRBJ1-3, the V gene TRBV19; D might be TRBD1 (6 bases). The CDR3 goes on 3 residues after the read ends, and that part is filled in from the germline J gene. Trimming removed 6 bases from V and 0 bases from J, with 18 bases in between. Germline V lookup: CDR1 LNHDA, CDR2 SQIVND (reference sequence). CDR3 length: 17 amino acids.

Details on this clone: The missing CDR3 end, 3 residues past where the read stops, is filled in from the germline J gene. The chain uses TRBV20-1 and TRBJ2-7, with TRBD1 matching 7 bases. The CDR3 runs 14 residues. Germline trimming cut 3 bases from V and 0 bases from J; bases unmatched to any gene: 5. Germline CDR1 DFQATT, CDR2 SNEGSKA (reference sequence). The sequenced CDR3 bases are TGCAGTGCTAGGGCCAGGGGGAGCTCCTACGAG. Translated, it gives CSARARGSSYE. The whole CDR3 protein reads CSARARGSSYEQYF.

Incomplete CDR3 DNA: TGCGCCAGCAGCTTGGATCCGGGACAGGGCGTTTTCACTGAA. Its protein is CASSLDPGQGVFTE. In full, the CDR3 reads CASSLDPGQGVFTEAFF. The chain joins TRBV5-1 to TRBJ1-1; 9 positions match TRBD1. The read halts 3 residues ahead of the CDR3 end, with the missing end drawn from the germline J gene. Germline loops: CDR1 SGHRS, CDR2 YFSETQ. J gave up 4 bases and V 0 bases, and 10 bases lay outside the gene matches. This CDR3 spans 17 amino acids.

As regards this clone: Germline is not matched at one junction end, which may reflect a read error. The read halts 3 residues ahead of the CDR3 end, with the missing end drawn from the germline J gene. The chain recombines TRBV7-6 with TRBJ2-3, with D hard to call. CDR1 and CDR2 from the germline V gene are SGHVS and FNYEAQ. This CDR3 has 14 residues. The part of the CDR3 DNA that was read is TGTGCCCGCAGCTTAATGTTAAGCACAGATACG. This encodes CARSLMLSTDT. The whole CDR3 protein reads CARSLMLSTDTQYF.

This clone is called medium-sized based on its frequency. The read terminates 3 residues before the CDR3 end, so the remaining end is supplied by the germline J gene. V usage is TRBV14 and J usage is TRBJ2-7; TRBD1 might be the D (6 bases). Trimming took 1 base from V and 4 from J, leaving 14 bases between them. The CDR3 contains 15 residues. Per the germline V gene, CDR1 is SGHDN and CDR2 is FVKESK. The CDR3 protein is CASSQVGDISYEQYF. The CDR3 DNA, read in part, is TGTGCCAGCAGCCAAGTAGGGGACATATCGTACGAG.

Points on this clone: The CDR3 end lies 3 residues beyond the end of the read and is filled in from the germline J gene. The gene calls are TRBV11-2 and TRBJ1-1; weak D call: TRBD1 (5 bases). This CDR3 region has 12 residues. Germline V gene data show CDR1 as SGHAT and CDR2 as FQNNGV. Here the CDR3 reads CASSLVGLWAFF. The CDR3 bases that were read are TGTGCCAGCAGCTTAGTGGGGCTGTGG.

With regard to this clone: The CDR3 end falls 3 residues outside the read, so it is completed with the germline J gene. The chain couples TRBV7-9 to TRBJ2-2; D may be TRBD1 (5 bases). Trimming left V 4 bases short and J 5 bases short, with 8 bases between. CDR3 size: 13 residues. Germline CDR1 reads SEHNR; CDR2 reads FQNEAQ (reference sequence). The chain's CDR3 is CASSSRGTGELFF. Partial CDR3 DNA: TGTGCCAGCAGCTCTAGGGGAACCGGGGAG.

Details on this clone: At one of its ends the junction is not consistent with the germline gene, which may arise from a read error. The observed sequence ends 3 residues before the CDR3 terminus, with the missing tail filled in from the germline J gene. J is TRBJ2-3 and V is TRBV7-7, with D uncertain. Looked up from germline, CDR1 is SSHAT and CDR2 is FNYEAQ (reference sequence). This CDR3 spans 15 amino acids. The CDR3: CASSNPAESPDTQYF. The covered CDR3 bases are TGTGCTAGCAGCAACCCGGCGGAGAGTCCAGATACG. Variable domain in full (rest from reference TRBV7-7 and TRBJ2-3): GAGVSQSPRYKVTKRGQDVTLRCDPISSHATLYWYQQALGQGPEFLTYFNYEAQPDKSGLPSDRFSAERPEGSISTLTIQRTEQRDSAMYRCASSNPAESPDTQYFGPGTRLTVL.

Worth noting for this clone: Read data end 3 residues before the CDR3 end; the end is taken from the germline J gene. The chain uses TRBV19 and TRBJ2-4; TRBD1 matches at 10 bases. Germline-derived CDR1 and CDR2 are LNHDA and SQIVND (reference sequence). The CDR3 is 13 amino acids. The covered CDR3 bases are TGTGCCAGTAGGACGACAGGGGGCTATGGT. Translation gives CASRTTGGYG. The whole CDR3 sequence reads CASRTTGGYGQYF.

This clone registers medium-sized by frequency. The read terminates 3 residues before the CDR3 end, so the remaining end is supplied by the germline J gene. This sequence joins TRBV18 and TRBJ1-2, with D perhaps TRBD1 (6 bases). The CDR3 sequence is 12 residues long. From germline, CDR1 is KGHSH and CDR2 LQKENI. The germline V and J ends were trimmed by 5 bases and 6 bases, with 10 bases remaining between them. CDR3 bases read: TGTGCCAGCTCATCGGACAGAGATGGC. Amino acid sequence: CASSSDRDG. The CDR3 in full is CASSSDRDGYTF.

As for this clone: Read data end 3 residues before the CDR3 end; the end is taken from the germline J gene. The chain carries TRBV4-1 and TRBJ2-1, with D possibly TRBD1 on 6 matching bases. Trimming pared 4 bases from V and 9 bases from J, leaving 25 bases between. The CDR3 covers 17 residues. From germline, CDR1 is MGHRA and CDR2 YSYEKL. CDR3: CASSPTPGTPPVTEQFF. The CDR3 bases that were read are TGCGCCAGCAGCCCGACCCCCGGGACACCGCCTGTTACTGAG.

About this clone: Read coverage stops 3 residues before the CDR3 terminus; the germline J gene supplies the remainder. This CDR3 is also generated by other DNA sequences in the sample. This sequence joins TRBV20-1 and TRBJ1-3; 11 bases agree with TRBD1. The CDR3 loop spans 15 amino acids. With V trimmed by 3 bases and J by 3 bases, 4 bases remained unmatched. CDR1 and CDR2 from the germline V gene are DFQATT and SNEGSKA (reference sequence). The CDR3 is CSASPGTGGGNTIYF. The CDR3 bases that were read are TGCAGTGCTAGCCCGGGGACAGGGGGTGGAAACACC.